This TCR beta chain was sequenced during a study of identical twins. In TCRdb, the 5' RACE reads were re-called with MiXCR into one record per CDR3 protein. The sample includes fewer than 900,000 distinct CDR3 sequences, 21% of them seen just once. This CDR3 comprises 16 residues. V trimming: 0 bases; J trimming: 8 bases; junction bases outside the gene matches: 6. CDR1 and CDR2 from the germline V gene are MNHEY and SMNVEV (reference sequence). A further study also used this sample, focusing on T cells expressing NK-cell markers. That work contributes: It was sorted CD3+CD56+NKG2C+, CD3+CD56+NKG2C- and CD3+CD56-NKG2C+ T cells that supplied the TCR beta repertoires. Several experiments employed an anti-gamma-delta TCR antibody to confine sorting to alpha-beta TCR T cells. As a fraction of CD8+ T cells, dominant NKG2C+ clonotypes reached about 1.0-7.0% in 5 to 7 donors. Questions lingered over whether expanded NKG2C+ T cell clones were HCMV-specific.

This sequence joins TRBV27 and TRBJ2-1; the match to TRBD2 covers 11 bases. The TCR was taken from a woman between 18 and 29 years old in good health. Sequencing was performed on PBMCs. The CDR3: CASSLSITSGGDEQFF. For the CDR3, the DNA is TGTGCCAGCAGTTTATCGATCACTAGCGGGGGTGATGAGCAGTTCTTC.